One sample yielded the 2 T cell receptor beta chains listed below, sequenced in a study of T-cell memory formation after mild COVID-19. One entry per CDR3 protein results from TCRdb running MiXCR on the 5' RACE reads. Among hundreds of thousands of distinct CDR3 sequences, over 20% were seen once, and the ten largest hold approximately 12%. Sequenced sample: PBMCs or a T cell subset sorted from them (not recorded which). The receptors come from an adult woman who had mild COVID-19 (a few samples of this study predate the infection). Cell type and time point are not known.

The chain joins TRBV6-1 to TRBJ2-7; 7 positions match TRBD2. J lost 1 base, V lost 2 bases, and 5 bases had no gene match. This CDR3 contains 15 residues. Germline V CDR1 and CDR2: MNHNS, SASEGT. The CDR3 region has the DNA TGTGCCAGCAGTGAATACGGGGGGACGTCCTACGAGCAGTACTTC. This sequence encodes CASSEYGGTSYEQYF.

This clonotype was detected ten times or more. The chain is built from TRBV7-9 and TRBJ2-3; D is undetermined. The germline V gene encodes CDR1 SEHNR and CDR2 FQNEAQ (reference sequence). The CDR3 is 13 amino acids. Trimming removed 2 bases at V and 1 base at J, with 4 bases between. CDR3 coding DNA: TGTGCCAGCAGCTTATCAGGCACAGATACGCAGTATTTT. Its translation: CASSLSGTDTQYF.